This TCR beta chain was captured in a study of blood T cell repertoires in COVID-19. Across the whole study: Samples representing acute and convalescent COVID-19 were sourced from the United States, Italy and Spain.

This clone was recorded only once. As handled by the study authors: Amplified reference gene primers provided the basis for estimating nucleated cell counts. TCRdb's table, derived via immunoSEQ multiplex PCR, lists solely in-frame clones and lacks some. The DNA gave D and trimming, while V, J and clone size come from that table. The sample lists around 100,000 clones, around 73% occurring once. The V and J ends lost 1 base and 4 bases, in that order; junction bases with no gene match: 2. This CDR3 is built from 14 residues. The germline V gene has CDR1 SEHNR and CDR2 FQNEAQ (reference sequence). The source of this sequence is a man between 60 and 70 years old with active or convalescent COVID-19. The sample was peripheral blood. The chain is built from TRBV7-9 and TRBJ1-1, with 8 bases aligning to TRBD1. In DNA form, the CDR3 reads TGTGCCAGCAGCTTAGGACAGGGGATCACTGAAGCTTTCTTT. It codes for CASSLGQGITEAFF. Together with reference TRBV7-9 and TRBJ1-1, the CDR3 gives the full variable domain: DTGVSQNPRHKITKRGQNVTFRCDPISEHNRLYWYRQTLGQGPEFLTYFQNEAQLEKSRLLSDRFSAERPKGSFSTLEIQRTEQGDSAMYLCASSLGQGITEAFFGQGTRLTVV.